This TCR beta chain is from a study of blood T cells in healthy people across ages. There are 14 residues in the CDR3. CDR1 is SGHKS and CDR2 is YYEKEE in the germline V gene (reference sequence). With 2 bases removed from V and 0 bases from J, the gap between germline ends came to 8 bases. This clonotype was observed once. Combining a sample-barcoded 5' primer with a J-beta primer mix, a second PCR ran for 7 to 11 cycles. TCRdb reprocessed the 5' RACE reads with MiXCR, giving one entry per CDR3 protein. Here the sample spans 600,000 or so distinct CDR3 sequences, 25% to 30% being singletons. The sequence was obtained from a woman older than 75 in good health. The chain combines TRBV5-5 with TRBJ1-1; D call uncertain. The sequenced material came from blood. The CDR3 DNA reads TGTGCCAGCAGCTTCGGCACAATGAACACTGAAGCTTTCTTT. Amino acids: CASSFGTMNTEAFF.